Presented here are 10 T cell receptor beta chains from one specimen sequenced in a study of OX40 agonist ivuxolimab in advanced cancers. The table came from immunoSEQ multiplex PCR; TCRdb's copy has only in-frame clones and leaves some out. Among more than 65,000 clones listed, 85% were seen once. Material: CD4+ or CD8+ T cells sorted from blood, obtained in a trial of the OX40 agonist ivuxolimab. The receptors originated from an adult with an advanced solid tumor such as melanoma, head and neck, liver or kidney cancer.

The J gene is TRBJ1-4, the V gene TRBV27; D might be TRBD1 (5 bases). In germline, CDR1 is MNHEY, CDR2 SMNVEV (reference sequence). The CDR3 runs to 16 residues. Trimming took 4 bases from V and 7 from J, leaving 19 bases between them. Here the CDR3 reads CASSSPSATGIEKLFF. DNA of the CDR3: TGTGCCAGCAGTTCCCCCAGTGCTACAGGCATTGAAAAACTGTTTTTT.

This clone was found once. DNA for the CDR3: TGTGCCAGCAGCTCCCACCCCGGGGCTGCGAACACTGAAGCTTTCTTT. It encodes CASSSHPGAANTEAFF. The chain employs TRBV7-9 and TRBJ1-1, with D possibly matching TRBD1 (5 bases). Germline V gene lookup returns CDR1 SEHNR and CDR2 FQNEAQ (reference sequence). The V gene lost 4 bases and the J gene lost 1 base, with 16 bases spanning the gap. This CDR3 comprises 16 residues. The variable domain in full, with the rest retrieved from reference TRBV7-9 and TRBJ1-1, is DTGVSQNPRHKITKRGQNVTFRCDPISEHNRLYWYRQTLGQGPEFLTYFQNEAQLEKSRLLSDRFSAERPKGSFSTLEIQRTEQGDSAMYLCASSSHPGAANTEAFFGQGTRLTVV.

DNA of the CDR3: TGTGCCAGCAGCTTAGGTCCCGGGGGGGAAGGACGAGCCAAAAACATTCAGTACTTC. It codes for CASSLGPGGEGRAKNIQYF. This chain connects TRBV7-9 to TRBJ2-4; the match to TRBD2 covers 8 bases. Germline V gene sequence: CDR1 SEHNR, CDR2 FQNEAQ (reference sequence). Trimming at V came to 1 base and at J to 0 bases, leaving 11 bases not matched to a gene. The CDR3 is 19 amino acids.

The V and J genes are TRBV4-2 and TRBJ2-3, with TRBD1 identical over 9 bases. This CDR3 region has 17 residues. The V segment lost 2 bases and the J segment 5 bases; nucleotides outside the gene matches: 11. In germline, CDR1 is LGHNA, CDR2 YNFKEQ. Written as DNA, the CDR3 is TGTGCCAGCAGCCAACCCCCGGGACAGGGAGTTGGAGATACGCAGTATTTT. This translates into CASSQPPGQGVGDTQYF.

The chain is built from TRBV18 and TRBJ2-7; 9 nucleotides agree with TRBD1. Germline CDR1 is KGHSH and CDR2 is LQKENI. The V segment lost 2 bases and the J segment 9 bases; nucleotides outside the gene matches: 8. The CDR3 spans 14 residues. CDR3 DNA: TGTGCCAGCTCACCAGGGACAGGGCATCACGGGCAGTACTTC. This translates into CASSPGTGHHGQYF.

V and J are TRBV7-2 and TRBJ1-1; D not resolved. V was cut by 5 bases and J by 0 bases, with 13 bases left in between. Germline V CDR1 and CDR2: SGHTA, FQGNSA. The CDR3 loop spans 15 amino acids. The CDR3 region has the DNA TGTGCCAGCAGCCAAACTGGAACGGTGAACACTGAAGCTTTCTTT. Translating gives CASSQTGTVNTEAFF.

The chain joins TRBV5-4 to TRBJ2-2; D is possibly TRBD2 (5 bases). This CDR3 has 15 residues. Germline V gives CDR1 SGHNT, CDR2 YYREEE (reference sequence). V dropped 5 bases and J dropped 4 bases, with 15 bases sitting between them. CDR3 region: CASSPGRGGTGELFF. As DNA, the CDR3 is TGTGCCAGCAGTCCCGGCCGGGGTGGCACCGGGGAGCTGTTTTTT.

This chain connects TRBV7-2 to TRBJ2-1, with D possibly TRBD2 on 6 matching bases. Germline CDR1 is SGHTA and CDR2 is FQGNSA. V was shortened by 4 bases and J by 7 bases, with 14 bases between the two germline ends. The CDR3 covers 14 residues. Written as DNA, the CDR3 is TGTGCCAGCAGCTCCGGGACTGGGAGAAATGAGCAGTTCTTC. Its translation: CASSSGTGRNEQFF.

The chain couples TRBV19 to TRBJ2-5; 9 positions match TRBD1. The CDR3 consists of 14 residues. From germline, CDR1 is LNHDA and CDR2 SQIVND (reference sequence). The ends lost 5 bases at V and 5 bases at J; junction bases unmatched: 6. This CDR3 reads CASSSRDRVETQYF. The CDR3 DNA sequence: TGTGCCAGTAGTTCCCGGGACAGGGTGGAGACCCAGTACTTC.

The gene calls are TRBV5-8 and TRBJ2-4; D remains unclear. V was pared by 2 bases and J by 2 bases, with 11 bases between. This CDR3 is built from 15 residues. Germline V gene data show CDR1 as SGHTS and CDR2 as YDEGEE. The CDR3 is CASSLSYGPKNIQYF. CDR3 DNA: TGTGCCAGCAGCTTATCATACGGGCCCAAAAACATTCAGTACTTC. The variable domain in full, completed from reference TRBV5-8 and TRBJ2-4, reads EAGVTQSPTHLIKTRGQQATLRCSPISGHTSVYWYQQALGLGLQFLLWYDEGEERNRGNFPPRFSGRQFPNYSSELNVNALELEDSALYLCASSLSYGPKNIQYFGAGTRLSVL.